This T cell receptor beta chain emerged from a study of blood T cell repertoires in COVID-19. Recruitment covered about 25 US areas and drew participants whose ages spanned 18 to 89 years. Germline V gene data show CDR1 as MNHEY and CDR2 as SVGAGI. The CDR3 is 15 amino acids. V dropped 10 bases and J dropped 6; count of bases not matched to a gene: 12. The data were produced by immunoSEQ multiplex PCR, yet TCRdb's version contains in-frame clones alone and is incomplete. The table records fewer than 250,000 clones, around 87% of them present only once. This clonotype was sampled from a man aged 25 to 45 in a cohort exposed to, infected with or recovered from COVID-19 (not recorded which). The chain employs TRBV6-5 and TRBJ2-1; TRBD1 agrees at 10 bases. The sequenced sample consisted of PBMCs or T cells enriched from blood (not recorded which). For the CDR3, the DNA is TGTGCCATTTCGCGAGGGGGGACAGGGGTCAATGAGCAGTTCTTC. This codes for CAISRGGTGVNEQFF.